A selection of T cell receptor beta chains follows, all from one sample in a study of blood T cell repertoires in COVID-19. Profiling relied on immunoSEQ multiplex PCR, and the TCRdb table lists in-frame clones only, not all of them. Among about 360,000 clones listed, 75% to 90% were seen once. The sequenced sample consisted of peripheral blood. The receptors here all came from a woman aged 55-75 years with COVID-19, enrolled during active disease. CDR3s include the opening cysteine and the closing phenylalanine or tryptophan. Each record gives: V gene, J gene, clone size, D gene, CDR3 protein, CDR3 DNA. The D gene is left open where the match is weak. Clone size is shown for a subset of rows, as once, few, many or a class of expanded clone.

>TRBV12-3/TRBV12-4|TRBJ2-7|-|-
CASSQRVYEQYF
TGTGCCAGCAGCCAACGGGTGTACGAGCAGTACTTC
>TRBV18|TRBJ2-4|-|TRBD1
CASSPGQRRENIQYF
TGTGCCAGCTCACCGGGACAGAGGAGAGAAAACATTCAGTACTTC
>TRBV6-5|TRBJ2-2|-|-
CASKRRQENTGELFF
TGTGCCAGCAAAAGGAGACAGGAGAACACCGGGGAGCTGTTTTTT
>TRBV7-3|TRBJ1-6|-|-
CASSSAGTLYSPLHF
TGTGCCAGCAGCTCCGCCGGGACACTTTATTCACCCCTCCACTTT
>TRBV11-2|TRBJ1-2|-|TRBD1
CASSLNLLRDRAYGYTF
TGTGCCAGCAGCTTGAACCTTCTCCGGGACAGGGCCTATGGCTACACCTTC
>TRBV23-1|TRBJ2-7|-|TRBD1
CASSHQGQGPVYEQYF
TGCGCCAGCAGTCACCAAGGACAGGGACCCGTCTACGAGCAGTACTTC
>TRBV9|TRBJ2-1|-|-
CASSVGGLQNEQFF
TGTGCCAGCAGCGTAGGGGGCCTACAGAATGAGCAGTTCTTC
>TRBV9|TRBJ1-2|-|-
CASSVASLNYGYTF
TGTGCCAGCAGCGTAGCGAGCTTGAACTATGGCTACACCTTC
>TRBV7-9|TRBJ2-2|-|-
CASSPGNTGELFF
TGTGCCAGCAGCCCAGGGAACACCGGGGAGCTGTTTTTT
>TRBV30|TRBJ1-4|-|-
CAGGPRLEKLFF
TGTGCCGGAGGACCTCGGCTTGAAAAACTGTTTTTT
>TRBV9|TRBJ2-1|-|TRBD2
CASSVGTSETNEQFF
TGTGCCAGCAGCGTTGGGACTAGCGAGACCAATGAGCAGTTCTTC
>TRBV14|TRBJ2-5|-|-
CASSRQTQETQYF
TGTGCCAGCAGCCGCCAAACACAAGAGACCCAGTACTTC
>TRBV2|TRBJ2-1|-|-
CASDRGWSEQFF
TGTGCCAGTGATCGAGGGTGGAGTGAGCAGTTCTTC
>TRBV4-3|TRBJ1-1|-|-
CASNLQGYTEAFF
TGCGCCAGCAACCTACAGGGATACACTGAAGCTTTCTTT
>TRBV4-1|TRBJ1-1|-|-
CASSYLTVLNTEAFF
TGCGCCAGCAGCTACTTGACTGTTTTGAACACTGAAGCTTTCTTT
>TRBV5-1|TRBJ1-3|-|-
CASSRQGSSGNTIYF
TGCGCCAGCAGCCGTCAGGGGAGCTCTGGAAACACCATATATTTT
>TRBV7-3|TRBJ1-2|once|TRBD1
CASSSWTGGVYGYTF
TGTGCCAGCAGCTCCTGGACAGGGGGCGTGTATGGCTACACCTTC
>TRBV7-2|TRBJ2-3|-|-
CASSLGVGQHTDTQYF
TGTGCCAGCAGCTTAGGTGTGGGCCAGCACACAGATACGCAGTATTTT